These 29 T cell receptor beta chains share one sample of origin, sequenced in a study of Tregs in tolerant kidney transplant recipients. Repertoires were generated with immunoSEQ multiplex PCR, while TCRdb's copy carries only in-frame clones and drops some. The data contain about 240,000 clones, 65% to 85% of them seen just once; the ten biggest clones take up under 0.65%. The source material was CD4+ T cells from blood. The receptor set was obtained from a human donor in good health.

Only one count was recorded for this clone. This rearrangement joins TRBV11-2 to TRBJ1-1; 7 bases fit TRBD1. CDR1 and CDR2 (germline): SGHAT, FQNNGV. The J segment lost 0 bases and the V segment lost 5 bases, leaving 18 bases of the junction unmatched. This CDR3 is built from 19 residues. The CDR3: CASSGREQGQWVLNTEAFF. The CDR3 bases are TGTGCCAGCAGCGGGCGAGAACAGGGACAGTGGGTTTTGAACACTGAAGCTTTCTTT.

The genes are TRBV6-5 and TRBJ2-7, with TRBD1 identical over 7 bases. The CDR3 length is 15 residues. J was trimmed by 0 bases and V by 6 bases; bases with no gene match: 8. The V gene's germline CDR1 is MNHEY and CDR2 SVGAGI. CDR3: CASRLNRDSSYEQYF. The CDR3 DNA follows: TGTGCCAGCAGGCTCAACCGGGACAGCTCCTACGAGCAGTACTTC.

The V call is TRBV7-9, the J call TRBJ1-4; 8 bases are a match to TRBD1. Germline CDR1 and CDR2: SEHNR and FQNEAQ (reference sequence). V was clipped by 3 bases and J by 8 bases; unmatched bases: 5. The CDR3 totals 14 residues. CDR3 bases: TGTGCCAGCAGCTTGGCAGGGGGCTTAGAAAAACTGTTTTTT. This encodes CASSLAGGLEKLFF.

The DNA for the CDR3 is TGTGCCAGCAGCCAAGATCCTCACACTGAAGCTTTCTTT. It yields the protein CASSQDPHTEAFF. The chain combines TRBV14 with TRBJ1-1; no definite D call. This CDR3 has 13 residues. V lost 0 bases and J 3 bases, leaving 5 bases between the germline ends. From germline, CDR1 is SGHDN and CDR2 FVKESK.

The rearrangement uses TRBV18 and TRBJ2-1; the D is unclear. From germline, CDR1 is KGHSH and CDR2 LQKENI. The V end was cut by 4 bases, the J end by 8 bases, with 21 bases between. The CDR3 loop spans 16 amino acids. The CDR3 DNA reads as TGTGCCAGCTCACAGAGACTCACAACCGCGGATGATGAGCAGTTCTTC. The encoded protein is CASSQRLTTADDEQFF.

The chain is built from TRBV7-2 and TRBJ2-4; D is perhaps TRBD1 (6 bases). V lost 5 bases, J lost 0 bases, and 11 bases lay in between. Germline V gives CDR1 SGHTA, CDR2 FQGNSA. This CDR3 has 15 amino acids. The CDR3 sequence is CASSPDRLAKNIQYF. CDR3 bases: TGTGCCAGCAGCCCGGACAGATTAGCCAAAAACATTCAGTACTTC.

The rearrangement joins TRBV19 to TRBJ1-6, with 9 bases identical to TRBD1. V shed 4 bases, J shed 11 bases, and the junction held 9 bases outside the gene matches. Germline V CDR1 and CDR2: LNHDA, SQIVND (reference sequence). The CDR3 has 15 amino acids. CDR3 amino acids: CASSTPGTGSPPLHF. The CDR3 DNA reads TGTGCCAGTAGTACCCCCGGGACAGGGTCTCCACCCCTCCACTTT.

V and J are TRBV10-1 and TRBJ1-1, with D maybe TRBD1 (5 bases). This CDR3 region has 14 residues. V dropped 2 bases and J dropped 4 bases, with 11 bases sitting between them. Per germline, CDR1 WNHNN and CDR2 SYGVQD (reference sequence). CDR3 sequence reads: CASSELRGGTEAFF. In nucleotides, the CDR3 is TGCGCCAGCAGTGAGCTTCGGGGGGGCACTGAAGCTTTCTTT.

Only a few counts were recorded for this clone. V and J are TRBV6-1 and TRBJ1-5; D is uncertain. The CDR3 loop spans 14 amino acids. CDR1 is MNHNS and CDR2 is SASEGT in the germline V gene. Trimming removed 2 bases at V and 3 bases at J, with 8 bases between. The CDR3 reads CASSELSINQPQHF. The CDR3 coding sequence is TGTGCCAGCAGTGAACTCAGTATCAATCAGCCCCAGCATTTT.

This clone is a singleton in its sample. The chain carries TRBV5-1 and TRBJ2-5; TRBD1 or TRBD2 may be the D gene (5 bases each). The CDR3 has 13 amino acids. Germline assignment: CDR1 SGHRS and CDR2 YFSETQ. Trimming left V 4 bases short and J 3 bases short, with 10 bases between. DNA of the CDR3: TGCGCCAGCAGCCCGGGGCCGGAAGAGACCCAGTACTTC. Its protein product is CASSPGPEETQYF.

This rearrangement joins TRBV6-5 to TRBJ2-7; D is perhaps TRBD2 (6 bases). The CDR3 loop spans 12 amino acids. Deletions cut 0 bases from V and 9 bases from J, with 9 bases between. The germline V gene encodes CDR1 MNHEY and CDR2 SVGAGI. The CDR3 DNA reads TGTGCCAGCAGTTACTCGGGAGGCCCGCAGTACTTC. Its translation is CASSYSGGPQYF.

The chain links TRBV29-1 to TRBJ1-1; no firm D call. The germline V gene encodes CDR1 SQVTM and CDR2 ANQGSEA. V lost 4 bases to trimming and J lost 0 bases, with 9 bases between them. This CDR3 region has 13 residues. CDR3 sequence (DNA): TGCAGCGTTGGCGGGCCGCTGAACACTGAAGCTTTCTTT. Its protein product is CSVGGPLNTEAFF.

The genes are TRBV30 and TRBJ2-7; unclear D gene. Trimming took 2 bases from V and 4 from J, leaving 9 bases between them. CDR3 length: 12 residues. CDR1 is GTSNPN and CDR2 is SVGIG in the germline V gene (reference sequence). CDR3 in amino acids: CAWSTARYEQYF. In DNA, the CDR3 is TGTGCCTGGAGTACAGCTCGGTACGAGCAGTACTTC.

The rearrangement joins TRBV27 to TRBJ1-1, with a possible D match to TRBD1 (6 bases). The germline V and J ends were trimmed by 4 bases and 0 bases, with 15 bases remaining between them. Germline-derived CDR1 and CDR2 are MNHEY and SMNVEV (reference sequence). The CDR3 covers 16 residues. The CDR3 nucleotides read TGTGCCAGCAGTTCAAACCCCGGGACAATGAACACTGAAGCTTTCTTT. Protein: CASSSNPGTMNTEAFF.

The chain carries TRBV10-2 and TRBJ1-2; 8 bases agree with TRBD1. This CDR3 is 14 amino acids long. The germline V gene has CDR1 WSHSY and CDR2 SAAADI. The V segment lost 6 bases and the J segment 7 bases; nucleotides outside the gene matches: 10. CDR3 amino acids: CASRGGQGVFGYTF. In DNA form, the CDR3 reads TGCGCCAGCAGGGGCGGACAGGGAGTGTTTGGCTACACCTTC.

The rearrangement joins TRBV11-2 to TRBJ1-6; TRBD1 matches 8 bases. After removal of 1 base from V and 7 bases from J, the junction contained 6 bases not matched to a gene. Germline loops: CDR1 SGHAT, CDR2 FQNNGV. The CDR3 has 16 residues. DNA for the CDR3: TGTGCCAGCAGCTTAGTCGGACAGGGAAGGAATTCACCCCTCCACTTT. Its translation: CASSLVGQGRNSPLHF.

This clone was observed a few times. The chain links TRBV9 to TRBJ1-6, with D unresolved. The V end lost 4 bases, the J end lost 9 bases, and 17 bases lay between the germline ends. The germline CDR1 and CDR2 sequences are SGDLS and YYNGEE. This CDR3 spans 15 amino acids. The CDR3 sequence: CASSPLEGSRSPLHF. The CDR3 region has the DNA TGTGCCAGCAGCCCCTTGGAGGGCTCTCGTTCACCCCTCCACTTT.

CDR3 loop: CASSPTLAGSSYEQYF. The CDR3 DNA follows: TGTGCCAGCAGCCCAACCTTAGCGGGATCGTCCTACGAGCAGTACTTC. The rearrangement links TRBV7-9 to TRBJ2-7; TRBD2 matches at 8 bases. Trimming cost V 5 bases and J 1 base; bases outside gene matches: 10. Per the germline V gene, CDR1 is SEHNR and CDR2 is FQNEAQ (reference sequence). This CDR3 comprises 16 residues.

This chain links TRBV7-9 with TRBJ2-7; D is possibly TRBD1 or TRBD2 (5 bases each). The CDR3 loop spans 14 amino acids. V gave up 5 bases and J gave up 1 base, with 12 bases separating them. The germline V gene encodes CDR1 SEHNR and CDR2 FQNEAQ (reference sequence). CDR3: CASSTRDRSYEQYF. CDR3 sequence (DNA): TGTGCCAGCAGCACCCGGGACCGTTCCTACGAGCAGTACTTC.

The CDR3 loop reads CASSSFAGSRNEQYF. The CDR3 DNA follows: TGCGCCAGCAGCTCTTTCGCCGGGAGCAGGAACGAGCAGTACTTC. This chain connects TRBV5-1 to TRBJ2-7; tentative D call: TRBD2 (6 bases). V was clipped by 3 bases and J by 5 bases, with 18 bases between them. The CDR3 covers 15 residues. Germline lookup yields CDR1 SGHRS and CDR2 YFSETQ.

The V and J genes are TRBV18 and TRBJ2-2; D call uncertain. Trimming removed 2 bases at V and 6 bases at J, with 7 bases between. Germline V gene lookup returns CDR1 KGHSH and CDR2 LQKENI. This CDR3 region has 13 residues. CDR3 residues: CASSPSEAGELFF. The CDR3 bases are TGTGCCAGCTCACCATCAGAAGCCGGGGAGCTGTTTTTT.

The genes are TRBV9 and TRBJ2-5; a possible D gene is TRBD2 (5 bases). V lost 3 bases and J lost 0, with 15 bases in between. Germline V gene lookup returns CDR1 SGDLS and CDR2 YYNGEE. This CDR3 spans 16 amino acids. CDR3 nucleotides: TGTGCCAGCAGCGCCTTGGACTCTTGGTACCAAGAGACCCAGTACTTC. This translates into CASSALDSWYQETQYF.

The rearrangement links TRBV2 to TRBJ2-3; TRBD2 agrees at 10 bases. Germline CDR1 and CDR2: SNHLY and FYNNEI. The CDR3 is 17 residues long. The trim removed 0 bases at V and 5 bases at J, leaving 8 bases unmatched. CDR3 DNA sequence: TGTGCCAGCAGTGAAGCAGGAGCGGGGGGGATGGGAGATACGCAGTATTTT. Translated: CASSEAGAGGMGDTQYF.

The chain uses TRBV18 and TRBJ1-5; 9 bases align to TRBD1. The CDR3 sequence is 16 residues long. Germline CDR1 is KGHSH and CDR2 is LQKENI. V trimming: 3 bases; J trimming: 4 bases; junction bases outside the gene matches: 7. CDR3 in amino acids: CASSPLGTGSNQPQHF. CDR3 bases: TGTGCCAGCTCACCTTTAGGGACAGGGAGTAATCAGCCCCAGCATTTT.

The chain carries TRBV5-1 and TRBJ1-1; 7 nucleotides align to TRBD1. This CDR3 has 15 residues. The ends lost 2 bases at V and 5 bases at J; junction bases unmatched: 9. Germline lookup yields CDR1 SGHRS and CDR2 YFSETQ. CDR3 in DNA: TGCGCCAGCAGCTTTCAGGGGGGAGGGCGGACTGAAGCTTTCTTT. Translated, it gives CASSFQGGGRTEAFF.

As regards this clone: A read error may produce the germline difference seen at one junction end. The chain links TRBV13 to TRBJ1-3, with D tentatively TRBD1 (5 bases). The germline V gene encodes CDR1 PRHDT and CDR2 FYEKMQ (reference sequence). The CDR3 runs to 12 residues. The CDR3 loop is CASSYEDKRSYF. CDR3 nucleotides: TGTGCCAGCAGCTACGAGGACAAGCGGTCGTACTTT.

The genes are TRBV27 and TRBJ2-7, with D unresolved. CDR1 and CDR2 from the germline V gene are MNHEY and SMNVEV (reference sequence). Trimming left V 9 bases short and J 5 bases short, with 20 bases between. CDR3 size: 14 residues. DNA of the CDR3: TGTGCCAGTAGCCGACCCGGCCAGGTGAACGAGCAGTACTTC. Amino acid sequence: CASSRPGQVNEQYF.

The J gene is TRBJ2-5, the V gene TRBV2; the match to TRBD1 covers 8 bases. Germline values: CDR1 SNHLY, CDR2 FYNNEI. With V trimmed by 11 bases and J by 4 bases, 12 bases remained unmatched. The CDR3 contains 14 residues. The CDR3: CASGSPQGAETQYF. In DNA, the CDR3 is TGTGCCTCCGGTAGTCCGCAGGGGGCAGAGACCCAGTACTTC.

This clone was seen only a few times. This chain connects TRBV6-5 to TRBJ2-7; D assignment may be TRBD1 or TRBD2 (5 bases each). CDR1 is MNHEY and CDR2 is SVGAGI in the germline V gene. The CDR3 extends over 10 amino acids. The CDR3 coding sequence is TGTGCCAGCATCTCTCCTGGGACCTTCGTC. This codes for CASISPGTFV.